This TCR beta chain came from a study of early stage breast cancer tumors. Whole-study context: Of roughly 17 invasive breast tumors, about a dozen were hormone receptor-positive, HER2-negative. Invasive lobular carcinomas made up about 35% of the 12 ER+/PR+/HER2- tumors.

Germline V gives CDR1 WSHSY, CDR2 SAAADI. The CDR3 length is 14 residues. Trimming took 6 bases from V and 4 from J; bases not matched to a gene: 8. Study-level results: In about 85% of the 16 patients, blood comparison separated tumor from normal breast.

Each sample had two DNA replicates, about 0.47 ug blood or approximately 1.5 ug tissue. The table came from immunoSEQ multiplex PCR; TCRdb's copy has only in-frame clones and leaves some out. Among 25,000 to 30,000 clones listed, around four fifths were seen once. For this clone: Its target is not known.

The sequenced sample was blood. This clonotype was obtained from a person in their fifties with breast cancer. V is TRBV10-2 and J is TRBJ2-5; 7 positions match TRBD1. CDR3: CASSQGGGRETQYF. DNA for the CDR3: TGCGCCAGCAGCCAAGGGGGCGGGCGAGAGACCCAGTACTTC.